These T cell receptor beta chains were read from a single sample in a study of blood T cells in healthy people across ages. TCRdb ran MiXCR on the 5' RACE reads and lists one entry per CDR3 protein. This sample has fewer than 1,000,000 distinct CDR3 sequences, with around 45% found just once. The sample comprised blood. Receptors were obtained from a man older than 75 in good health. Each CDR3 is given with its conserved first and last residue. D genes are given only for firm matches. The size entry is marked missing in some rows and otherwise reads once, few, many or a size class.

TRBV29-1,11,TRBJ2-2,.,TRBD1,TGCAGCGGTGGACAGGGCAGGGAGCTGTTTTTT,CSGGQGRELFF
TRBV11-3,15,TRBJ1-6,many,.,TGTGCCAGCAGCGCCTCGACTAGGAGGGGATCACCCCTCCACTTT,CASSASTRRGSPLHF
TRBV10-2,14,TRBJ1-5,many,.,TGCGCCAGCAGGGACCGGGCAGACAATCAGCCCCAGCATTTT,CASRDRADNQPQHF
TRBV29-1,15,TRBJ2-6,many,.,TGCAGCGTTTTTGGTGAGGCCTCTGGGGCCAACGTCCTGACTTTC,CSVFGEASGANVLTF
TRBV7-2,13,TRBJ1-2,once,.,TGTGCCAGCAGGGGGGGACAATCCTATGGCTACACCTTC,CASRGGQSYGYTF
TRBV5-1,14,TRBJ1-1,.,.,TGCGCCAGCAGCCTAGGGGGGAGTTTTACTGAAGCTTTCTTT,CASSLGGSFTEAFF
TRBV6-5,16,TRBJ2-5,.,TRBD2,TGTGCCAGCAGACAACTAGCGGGGGGGAACCAAGAGACCCAGTACTTC,CASRQLAGGNQETQYF
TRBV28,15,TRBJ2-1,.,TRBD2,TGTGCCAGCAGTCTGACTAGCGGGAGAACCTATGAGCAGTTCTTC,CASSLTSGRTYEQFF
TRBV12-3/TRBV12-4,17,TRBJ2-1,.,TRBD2,TGTGCCAGCAGTCCCCCAGCGGGGGGGCTGTCCTACAATGAGCAGTTCTTC,CASSPPAGGLSYNEQFF
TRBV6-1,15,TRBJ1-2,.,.,TGTGCCAGCAGTGAAGCCCGTGGATATAGGGCTGGCTACACCTTC,CASSEARGYRAGYTF
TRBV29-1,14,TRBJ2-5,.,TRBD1,TGCAGCGTTGCCCCCCAGGGGGCTCCGGAGACCCAGTACTTC,CSVAPQGAPETQYF
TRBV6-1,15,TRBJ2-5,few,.,TGTGCCAGCAGTGATCCGGGACTCCCGGCGGAGACCCAGTACTTC,CASSDPGLPAETQYF
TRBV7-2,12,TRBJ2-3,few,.,TGTGCCAGCAGACAACGCGCAGATACGCAGTATTTT,CASRQRADTQYF
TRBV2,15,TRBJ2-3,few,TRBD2,TGTGCCAGCTCTGGACTAGCGGGAGTTGTAGATACGCAGTATTTT,CASSGLAGVVDTQYF
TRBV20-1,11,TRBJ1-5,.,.,TGCAGTGCTAGTTCAGGTCAGCCCCAGCATTTT,CSASSGQPQHF
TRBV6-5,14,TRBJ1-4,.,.,TGTGCCAGCAAGGGGGATGCAACTAATGAAAAACTGTTTTTT,CASKGDATNEKLFF
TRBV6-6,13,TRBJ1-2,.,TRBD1,TGTGCCAGCAGACCTGGACAGGGAAACGGCTACACCTTC,CASRPGQGNGYTF
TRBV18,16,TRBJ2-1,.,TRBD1,TGTGCCAGCTCACCCCGGGTCCGGGACAGGGCCAATGAGCAGTTCTTC,CASSPRVRDRANEQFF
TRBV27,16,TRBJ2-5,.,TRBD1,TGTGCCAGCAGTTTTTTAAGGAGGACAGGGGAAGAGACCCAGTACTTC,CASSFLRRTGEETQYF
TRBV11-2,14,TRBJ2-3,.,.,TGTGCCAGCAGTTTGCTTCTGGCCACAGATACGCAGTATTTT,CASSLLLATDTQYF
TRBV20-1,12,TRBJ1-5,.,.,TGCAGTGCACAGGGTCCCAATCAGCCCCAGCATTTT,CSAQGPNQPQHF
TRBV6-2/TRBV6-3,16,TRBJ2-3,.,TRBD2,TGTGCCAGCAGTTACCCCAGCGGGGCCATCACAGATACGCAGTATTTT,CASSYPSGAITDTQYF
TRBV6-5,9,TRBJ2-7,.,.,TGTGCCACCTTCTACGAGCAGTACTTC,CATFYEQYF
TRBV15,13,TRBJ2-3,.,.,TGTGCCACCAGCAGAGATTTTACAGAGACGCAGTATTTT,CATSRDFTETQYF
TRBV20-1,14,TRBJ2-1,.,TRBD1,TGCAGTGCTAGAGGTCCGACAGGGGGCCATGAGCAGTTCTTC,CSARGPTGGHEQFF
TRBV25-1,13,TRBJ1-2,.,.,TGTGCCAGCAGTGACCCAGGCGCCTATGGCTACACCTTC,CASSDPGAYGYTF
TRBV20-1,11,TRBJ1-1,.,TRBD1,TGCAGTGCTAGAGGACAGGGAGAAGCTTTCTTT,CSARGQGEAFF
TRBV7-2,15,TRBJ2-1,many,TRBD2,TGTGCCAGCAGCTTGGCTAGCGGGATCTACAATGAGCAGTTCTTC,CASSLASGIYNEQFF
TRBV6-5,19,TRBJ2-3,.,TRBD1,TGTGCCAGCAGTTCCTCGCTCGGACAGGGAGGACCAAGCACAGATACGCAGTATTTT,CASSSSLGQGGPSTDTQYF
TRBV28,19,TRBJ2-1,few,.,TGTGCCAGCGGTCCAAACAGGGGAACCGGGACTACCTCCTACAATGAGCAGTTCTTC,CASGPNRGTGTTSYNEQFF
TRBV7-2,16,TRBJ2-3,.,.,TGTGCCAGCAGCTCATCCCCAGGGGTTAGGACAGATACGCAGTATTTT,CASSSSPGVRTDTQYF
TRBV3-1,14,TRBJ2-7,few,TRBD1,TGTGCCAGCAGCCGAGACAGGGTTCCCTACGAGCAGTACTTC,CASSRDRVPYEQYF
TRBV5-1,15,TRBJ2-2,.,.,TGCGCCAGCAGCTTGGATGGACAAAACACCGGGGAGCTGTTTTTT,CASSLDGQNTGELFF
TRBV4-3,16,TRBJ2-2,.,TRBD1,TGCGCCAGCAGCCAGCATAGACAGGGGAACACCGGGGAGCTGTTTTTT,CASSQHRQGNTGELFF
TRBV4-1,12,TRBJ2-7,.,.,TGCGCCAGCAGCGACTTAAACTACGAGCAGTACTTC,CASSDLNYEQYF